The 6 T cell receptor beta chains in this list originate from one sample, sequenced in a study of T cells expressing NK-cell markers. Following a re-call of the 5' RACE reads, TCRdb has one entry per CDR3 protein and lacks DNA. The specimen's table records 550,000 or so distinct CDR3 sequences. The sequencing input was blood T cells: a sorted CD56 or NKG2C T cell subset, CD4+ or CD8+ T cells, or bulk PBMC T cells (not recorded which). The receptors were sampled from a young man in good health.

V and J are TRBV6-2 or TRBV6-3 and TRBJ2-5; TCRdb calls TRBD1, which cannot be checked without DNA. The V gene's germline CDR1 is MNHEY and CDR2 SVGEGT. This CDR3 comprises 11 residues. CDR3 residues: CASTGGETQYF.

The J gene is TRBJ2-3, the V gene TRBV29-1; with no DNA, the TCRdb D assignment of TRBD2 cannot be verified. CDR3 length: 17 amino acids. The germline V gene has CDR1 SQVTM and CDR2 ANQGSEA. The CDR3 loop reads CSVDDNVASGSYDTQYF.

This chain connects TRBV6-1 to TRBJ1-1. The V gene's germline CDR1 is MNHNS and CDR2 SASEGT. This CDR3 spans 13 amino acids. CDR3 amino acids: CASSTSAGSEAFF.

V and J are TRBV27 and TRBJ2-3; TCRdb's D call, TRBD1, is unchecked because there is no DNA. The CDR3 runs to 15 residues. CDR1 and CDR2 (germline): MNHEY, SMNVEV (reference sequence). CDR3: CASSNIGRSTDTQYF.

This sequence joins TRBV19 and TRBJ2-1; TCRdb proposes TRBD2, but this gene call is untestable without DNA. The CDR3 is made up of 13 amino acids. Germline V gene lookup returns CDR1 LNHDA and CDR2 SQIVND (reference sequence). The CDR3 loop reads CASRRREVSEQFF. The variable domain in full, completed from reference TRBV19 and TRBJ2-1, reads DGGITQSPKYLFRKEGQNVTLSCEQNLNHDAMYWYRQDPGQGLRLIYYSQIVNDFQKGDIAEGYSVSREKKESFPLTVTSAQKNPTAFYLCASRRREVSEQFFGPGTRLTVL.

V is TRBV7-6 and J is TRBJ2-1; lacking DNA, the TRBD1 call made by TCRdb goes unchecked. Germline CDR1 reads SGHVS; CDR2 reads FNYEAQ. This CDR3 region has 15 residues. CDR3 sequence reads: CASSLGGDNPNEQFF.